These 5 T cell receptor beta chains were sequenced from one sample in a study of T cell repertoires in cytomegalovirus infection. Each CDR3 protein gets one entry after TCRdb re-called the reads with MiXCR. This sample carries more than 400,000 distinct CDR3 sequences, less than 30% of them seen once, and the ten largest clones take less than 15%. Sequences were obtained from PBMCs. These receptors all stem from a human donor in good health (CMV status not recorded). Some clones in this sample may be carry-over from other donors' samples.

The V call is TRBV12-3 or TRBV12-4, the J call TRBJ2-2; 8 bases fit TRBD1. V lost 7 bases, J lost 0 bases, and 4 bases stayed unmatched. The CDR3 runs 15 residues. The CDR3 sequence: CASKQGVSNTGELFF. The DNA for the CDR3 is TGTGCCAGCAAACAGGGGGTCTCGAACACCGGGGAGCTGTTTTTT.

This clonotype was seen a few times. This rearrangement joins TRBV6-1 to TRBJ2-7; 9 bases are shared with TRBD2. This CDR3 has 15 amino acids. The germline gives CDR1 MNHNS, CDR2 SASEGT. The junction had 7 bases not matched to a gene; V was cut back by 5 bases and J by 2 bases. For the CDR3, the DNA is TGTGCCAGCAGTCAGACTAGCGGTAAGACCTACGAGCAGTACTTC. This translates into CASSQTSGKTYEQYF.

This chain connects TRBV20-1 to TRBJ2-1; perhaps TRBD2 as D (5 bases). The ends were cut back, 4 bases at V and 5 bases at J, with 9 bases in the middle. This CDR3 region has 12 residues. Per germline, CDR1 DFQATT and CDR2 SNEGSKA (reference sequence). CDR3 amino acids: CSAKLGNNEQFF. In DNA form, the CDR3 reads TGCAGTGCTAAACTAGGGAACAATGAGCAGTTCTTC.

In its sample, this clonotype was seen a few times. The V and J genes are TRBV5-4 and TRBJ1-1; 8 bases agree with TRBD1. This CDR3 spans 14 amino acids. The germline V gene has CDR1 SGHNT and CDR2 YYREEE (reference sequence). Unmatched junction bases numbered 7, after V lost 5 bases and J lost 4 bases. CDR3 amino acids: CASRNQGAVTEAFF. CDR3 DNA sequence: TGTGCCAGCAGGAATCAGGGGGCTGTCACTGAAGCTTTCTTT.

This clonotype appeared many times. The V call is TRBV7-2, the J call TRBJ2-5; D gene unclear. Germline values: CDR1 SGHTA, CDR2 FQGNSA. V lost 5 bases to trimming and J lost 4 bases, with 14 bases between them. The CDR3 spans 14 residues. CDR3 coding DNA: TGTGCCAGCAGCCCAGGCAGCTCGTCAGAGACCCAGTACTTC. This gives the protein CASSPGSSSETQYF.